One sample yielded the 20 T cell receptor beta chains listed below, sequenced in a study of T cells expressing NK-cell markers. TCRdb derives one entry per CDR3 protein from the 5' RACE reads, leaving out DNA. The table for this sample gives approximately 150,000 distinct CDR3 sequences. The specimen sequenced was blood T cells: a sorted CD56 or NKG2C T cell subset, CD4+ or CD8+ T cells, or bulk PBMC T cells (not recorded which). These receptors were collected from a man between 18 and 35 years old in good health.

V and J are TRBV7-6 and TRBJ2-1. CDR1 is SGHVS, CDR2 FNYEAQ, per germline. This CDR3 is 14 amino acids long. The CDR3 is CASSVDPGSYEQFF.

This chain uses TRBV5-1 with TRBJ2-3; there is no DNA to check the TCRdb D call of TRBD1. Germline values: CDR1 SGHRS, CDR2 YFSETQ. The CDR3 loop spans 15 amino acids. The CDR3: CASSSTGPLTDTQYF.

The V call is TRBV4-2, the J call TRBJ2-7; TCRdb picks TRBD2, but there is no DNA to check that call. The CDR3 spans 17 residues. Germline assignment: CDR1 LGHNA and CDR2 YNFKEQ. CDR3: CASSQDPTLALNHEQYF.

The genes are TRBV6-1 and TRBJ1-3; the TCRdb D gene call, TRBD1, has no DNA to confirm it. The germline gives CDR1 MNHNS, CDR2 SASEGT. The CDR3 spans 16 residues. This CDR3 reads CASSRRQGESGNTIYF.

The chain carries TRBV2 and TRBJ1-6; checking the TCRdb D call of TRBD1 is not possible without DNA. CDR1 is SNHLY and CDR2 is FYNNEI in the germline V gene. The CDR3 contains 15 residues. CDR3 protein: CASSEFARDNSPLHF. The full variable domain, with the rest looked up from reference TRBV2 and TRBJ1-6, is EPEVTQTPSHQVTQMGQEVILRCVPISNHLYFYWYRQILGQKVEFLVSFYNNEISEKSEIFDDQFSVERPDGSNFTLKIRSTKLEDSAMYFCASSEFARDNSPLHFGNGTRLTVT.

This sequence joins TRBV28 and TRBJ2-1. Germline V gives CDR1 MDHEN, CDR2 SYDVKM. The CDR3 totals 15 residues. CDR3 residues: CASSYLGISGNEQFF.

V and J are TRBV12-3 or TRBV12-4 and TRBJ2-3. CDR3 length: 15 residues. This CDR3 reads CASSITPPSTDTQYF.

The chain employs TRBV29-1 and TRBJ2-1; TCRdb's D call, TRBD2, is unchecked because there is no DNA. CDR1 is SQVTM, CDR2 ANQGSEA, per germline. This CDR3 comprises 15 residues. The CDR3 reads CSVELLRESGNEQFF.

This chain links TRBV29-1 with TRBJ2-5. The CDR3 consists of 14 residues. Germline V gives CDR1 SQVTM, CDR2 ANQGSEA. The CDR3 is CSVPKSDVEEPLYF.

This sequence joins TRBV6-5 and TRBJ2-5; TCRdb indicates TRBD1, and absent DNA this call remains unverified. This CDR3 region has 16 residues. Germline V gene lookup returns CDR1 MNHEY and CDR2 SVGAGI. Here the CDR3 reads CASSYYSGTVQETQYF.

This rearrangement joins TRBV19 to TRBJ2-3; without DNA, the TCRdb call of TRBD1 cannot be checked. CDR1 LNHDA and CDR2 SQIVND come from the germline V gene (reference sequence). This CDR3 comprises 15 residues. This chain's CDR3 is CASSPLAGSTDTQYF.

This chain uses TRBV12-5 with TRBJ2-3; lacking DNA, the TRBD2 call made by TCRdb goes unchecked. Germline V lookup: CDR1 LGHNT, CDR2 FRNRAP. The CDR3 extends over 18 amino acids. The CDR3 sequence is CASGLVGSSGGLTDTQYF.

CDR3 residues: CASSQEQANTGELFF. This rearrangement joins TRBV4-1 to TRBJ2-2. The CDR3 is made up of 15 amino acids. CDR1 is MGHRA and CDR2 is YSYEKL in the germline V gene.

The chain joins TRBV6-1 to TRBJ2-5; the D gene TCRdb calls, TRBD2, cannot be checked with no DNA. This CDR3 has 14 residues. The germline CDR1 and CDR2 sequences are MNHNS and SASEGT. The CDR3 sequence: CASSEWAPQETQYF.

The chain is built from TRBV6-2 or TRBV6-3 and TRBJ2-1. The V gene's germline CDR1 is MNHEY and CDR2 SVGEGT. The length of the CDR3 is 11 residues. Here the CDR3 reads CASLDHDEQFF.

The V call is TRBV5-1, the J call TRBJ2-1; TCRdb selects TRBD1, and the lack of DNA leaves this call unchecked. Germline V CDR1 and CDR2: SGHRS, YFSETQ. This CDR3 spans 17 amino acids. The CDR3 is CASSLYTGVSSYNEQFF.

The V call is TRBV11-2, the J call TRBJ2-2; TCRdb returns TRBD1, unconfirmable since there is no DNA. Germline V gene lookup returns CDR1 SGHAT and CDR2 FQNNGV. The CDR3 is 18 amino acids. CDR3 in amino acids: CASSSHITGTGGTGELFF.

The chain links TRBV19 to TRBJ1-5; TCRdb picks TRBD1, but there is no DNA to check that call. This CDR3 contains 15 residues. The germline gives CDR1 LNHDA, CDR2 SQIVND (reference sequence). CDR3 protein: CASSWAGGDNQPQHF.

The rearrangement links TRBV7-8 to TRBJ2-2. Germline values: CDR1 SGHVS, CDR2 FQNEAQ. CDR3 length: 16 residues. CDR3 amino acids: CASSLDVGIGFRELFF. The whole variable domain, filled in from reference TRBV7-8 and TRBJ2-2, reads GAGVSQSPRYKVAKRGQDVALRCDPISGHVSLFWYQQALGQGPEFLTYFQNEAQLDKSGLPSDRFFAERPEGSVSTLKIQRTQQEDSAVYLCASSLDVGIGFRELFFGEGSRLTVL.

The chain uses TRBV5-6 and TRBJ1-6. This CDR3 is 14 amino acids long. The V gene's germline CDR1 is SGHDT and CDR2 YYEEEE. CDR3 sequence reads: CASSLGGGERPLHF.